A single sample is the source of the 25 T cell receptor beta chains below, sequenced in a study of T cell changes during pregnancy in multiple sclerosis. Only in-frame clones appear in the TCRdb table, and some are missing; sequencing was by immunoSEQ multiplex PCR. The top ten clones hold roughly 0.8% of a sample with about 68,000 clones, more than 80% of them seen once. The source was peripheral blood, collected in the second trimester of pregnancy. These TCRs come from a female donor with multiple sclerosis, enrolled in a pregnancy study.

The rearrangement links TRBV7-9 to TRBJ1-5; D not resolved. This CDR3 is built from 12 residues. Germline V CDR1 and CDR2: SEHNR, FQNEAQ (reference sequence). Trimming took 3 bases from V and 4 from J, leaving 4 bases between them. CDR3 in amino acids: CASSFSNQPQHF. The CDR3 nucleotides read TGTGCCAGCAGCTTTTCTAATCAGCCCCAGCATTTT.

The chain carries TRBV27 and TRBJ1-5, with D maybe TRBD1 (5 bases). The CDR3 loop spans 14 amino acids. Germline CDR1 reads MNHEY; CDR2 reads SMNVEV (reference sequence). V was cut by 5 bases and J by 7 bases, with 15 bases left in between. The CDR3 coding sequence is TGTGCCAGCAGTCTCCAGGGTGTGGGACAGCCCCAGCATTTT. Amino acids: CASSLQGVGQPQHF.

As DNA, the CDR3 is TGTGCCAGCACTGGGGGACAGGGTGCCTTTGGCTACACCTTC. It encodes CASTGGQGAFGYTF. V and J are TRBV2 and TRBJ1-2; 9 positions match TRBD1. This CDR3 is built from 14 residues. V was clipped by 7 bases and J by 7 bases; unmatched bases: 10. The germline V gene encodes CDR1 SNHLY and CDR2 FYNNEI.

The chain has TRBV9 and TRBJ1-2; D uncertain. The germline V and J ends were trimmed by 3 bases and 4 bases, with 7 bases remaining between them. CDR3 length equals 12 residues. The germline CDR1 and CDR2 sequences are SGDLS and YYNGEE. In nucleotides, the CDR3 is TGTGCCAGCAGCGGTGAGTTCTATGGCTACACCTTC. This encodes CASSGEFYGYTF.

CDR3 loop: CASSQDQGGIGGYTF. The CDR3 bases are TGCGCCAGCAGCCAAGATCAAGGGGGCATAGGTGGCTACACCTTC. The chain links TRBV4-3 to TRBJ1-2, with 7 bases lining up with TRBD1. J lost 7 bases, V lost 0 bases, and 8 bases had no gene match. This CDR3 is built from 15 residues. Germline assignment: CDR1 LGHNA and CDR2 YSLEER.

This clone was picked up one time. The chain carries TRBV6-6 and TRBJ2-3; D remains ambiguous. CDR1 and CDR2 from the germline V gene are MNHNY and SVGAGI (reference sequence). The ends were cut back, 8 bases at V and 4 bases at J, with 16 bases in the middle. The CDR3 length is 14 residues. The CDR3 DNA follows: TGTGCCAGCGCCCCCTTAGAGCGCCCAGATACGCAGTATTTT. Its translation: CASAPLERPDTQYF.

J is TRBJ2-7 and V is TRBV6-1; D unclear. Deletions cut 7 bases from V and 3 bases from J, with 16 bases between. CDR1 and CDR2 (germline): MNHNS, SASEGT. The CDR3 length is 14 residues. The CDR3 spells CASTLTIQNYEQYF. Here the CDR3 DNA reads TGTGCCAGCACCTTAACCATCCAGAACTACGAGCAGTACTTC.

This rearrangement joins TRBV5-1 to TRBJ1-4; weak D call: TRBD1 (6 bases). Germline V gives CDR1 SGHRS, CDR2 YFSETQ. Trimming removed 4 bases from V and 7 bases from J, with 14 bases in between. CDR3 length: 14 residues. CDR3 sequence: CASSLGGLGEKLFF. The CDR3 region has the DNA TGCGCCAGCAGCCTGGGGGGGCTGGGTGAAAAACTGTTTTTT.

The rearrangement links TRBV5-6 to TRBJ1-3; D remains unclear. The germline V gene encodes CDR1 SGHDT and CDR2 YYEEEE. The ends were cut back, 5 bases at V and 4 bases at J, with 13 bases in the middle. This CDR3 region has 14 residues. The CDR3 region is CASRMVGSGNTIYF. CDR3 in DNA: TGTGCCAGCAGGATGGTAGGGAGCGGAAACACCATATATTTT.

This clone occurred once. This sequence joins TRBV18 and TRBJ2-7; possibly TRBD2 for D (5 bases). The V end was cut by 2 bases, the J end by 12 bases, with 20 bases between. CDR1 and CDR2 (germline): KGHSH, LQKENI. This CDR3 contains 14 residues. CDR3 in amino acids: CASSPETGQRIGYF. The DNA of the CDR3 is TGTGCCAGCTCACCAGAAACCGGCCAGCGGATAGGGTACTTC. The full variable domain, its missing parts supplied by reference TRBV18 and TRBJ2-7, is NAGVMQNPRHLVRRRGQEARLRCSPMKGHSHVYWYRQLPEEGLKFMVYLQKENIIDESGMPKERFSAEFPKEGPSILRIQQVVRGDSAAYFCASSPETGQRIGYFGPGTRLTVT.

The chain combines TRBV7-3 with TRBJ1-2, with D perhaps TRBD1 (5 bases). Trimming took off 2 bases at V and 4 bases at J, with 14 bases between the two ends. Germline assignment: CDR1 SGHTA and CDR2 FQGTGA. The CDR3 runs to 15 residues. The CDR3 sequence: CASSLGAQGSYGYTF. The CDR3 DNA reads TGTGCCAGCAGCTTAGGGGCCCAGGGCAGCTATGGCTACACCTTC.

This CDR3 is CSVVVQVGSNQPQHF. In DNA, the CDR3 is TGCAGCGTTGTGGTACAGGTGGGAAGCAATCAGCCCCAGCATTTT. The gene calls are TRBV29-1 and TRBJ1-5, with D possibly matching TRBD1 (5 bases). The CDR3 totals 15 residues. The germline CDR1 and CDR2 sequences are SQVTM and ANQGSEA. V dropped 4 bases and J dropped 1 base, with 14 bases sitting between them. Full variable domain (remainder filled in from reference TRBV29-1 and TRBJ1-5): SAVISQKPSRDICQRGTSLTIQCQVDSQVTMMFWYRQQPGQSLTLIATANQGSEATYESGFVIDKFPISRPNLTFSTLTVSNMSPEDSSIYLCSVVVQVGSNQPQHFGDGTRLSIL.

This chain links TRBV4-1 with TRBJ2-5; 9 bases are a match to TRBD2. The CDR3 has 16 amino acids. The germline gives CDR1 MGHRA, CDR2 YSYEKL. Unmatched junction bases numbered 7, after V lost 1 base and J lost 4 bases. The CDR3 DNA sequence: TGCGCCAGCAGCCAAGTAGGTCTAGCGGGGCGAGAGACCCAGTACTTC. It translates to CASSQVGLAGRETQYF.

The V call is TRBV4-2, the J call TRBJ2-6; unclear D gene. Germline values: CDR1 LGHNA, CDR2 YNFKEQ. V gave up 4 bases and J gave up 0 bases, with 7 bases separating them. The length of the CDR3 is 15 residues. The CDR3 spells CASSPESSGANVLTF. The CDR3 DNA is TGTGCCAGCAGCCCTGAGAGCTCTGGGGCCAACGTCCTGACTTTC.

The chain recombines TRBV18 with TRBJ2-2; D is uncertain. This CDR3 spans 15 amino acids. V was trimmed by 3 bases and J by 7 bases, leaving 15 bases between them. Germline loops: CDR1 KGHSH, CDR2 LQKENI. The CDR3 spells CASSPNPGAVGELFF. The CDR3 region has the DNA TGTGCCAGCTCACCCAACCCGGGTGCGGTCGGGGAGCTGTTTTTT.

This chain links TRBV9 with TRBJ1-1; 7 nucleotides line up with TRBD1. Trimming removed 3 bases from V and 4 bases from J; junction bases left unmatched: 9. Germline assignment: CDR1 SGDLS and CDR2 YYNGEE. This CDR3 has 15 residues. CDR3 sequence (DNA): TGTGCCAGCAGCGATCAGACAGGGTTTAGCACTGAAGCTTTCTTT. It yields the protein CASSDQTGFSTEAFF.

CDR3 region: CASNTRGTDTQYF. The CDR3 nucleotides read TGTGCCAGCAATACCAGGGGAACAGATACGCAGTATTTT. The chain links TRBV7-9 to TRBJ2-3, with D perhaps matching TRBD1 (6 bases). The CDR3 consists of 13 residues. The germline V and J ends were trimmed by 7 bases and 3 bases, with 11 bases remaining between them. From germline, CDR1 is SEHNR and CDR2 FQNEAQ (reference sequence).

The gene calls are TRBV9 and TRBJ1-6, with TRBD1 matching over 9 bases. Germline assignment: CDR1 SGDLS and CDR2 YYNGEE. The V and J ends lost 4 bases and 8 bases, in that order; junction bases with no gene match: 7. There are 15 residues in the CDR3. CDR3 sequence: CASSPQGAAYSPLHF. CDR3 nucleotide sequence: TGTGCCAGCAGCCCACAGGGGGCCGCGTATTCACCCCTCCACTTT.

The V gene is TRBV18, the J gene TRBJ2-7; TRBD2 matches at 8 bases. Germline V gives CDR1 KGHSH, CDR2 LQKENI. This CDR3 has 14 amino acids. V was clipped by 6 bases and J by 2 bases; unmatched bases: 6. The CDR3 is CASSPGLEAYEQYF. The CDR3 DNA reads as TGTGCCAGCTCGCCGGGACTAGAAGCCTACGAGCAGTACTTC.

This chain connects TRBV4-2 to TRBJ2-3; a possible D gene is TRBD1 (6 bases). Germline CDR1 LGHNA, CDR2 YNFKEQ. V was trimmed by 6 bases and J by 5 bases, leaving 24 bases between them. The CDR3 spans 17 residues. CDR3 region: CASRGEWGQEGLDTQYF. DNA of the CDR3: TGTGCCAGCAGGGGGGAATGGGGACAAGAGGGATTAGATACGCAGTATTTT.

This sequence joins TRBV7-8 and TRBJ1-5; 9 bases align to TRBD1. V was pared by 4 bases and J by 8 bases, with 9 bases of the junction left unmatched. Looked up from germline, CDR1 is SGHVS and CDR2 is FQNEAQ. This CDR3 is built from 15 residues. In nucleotides, the CDR3 is TGTGCCAGCAGCTCCCAGACAGGGGGAGTGGAGCCCCAGCATTTT. This encodes CASSSQTGGVEPQHF.

The chain is built from TRBV6-1 and TRBJ1-5; D perhaps matches TRBD1 (5 bases). V was clipped by 0 bases and J by 3 bases, with 21 bases between them. Germline CDR1 MNHNS, CDR2 SASEGT. The CDR3 is 19 amino acids. The CDR3, as DNA: TGTGCCAGCAGTGAAGCGTCCCGCGGCAGGGTGATCGTCAATCAGCCCCAGCATTTT. It is translated as CASSEASRGRVIVNQPQHF.

The chain recombines TRBV7-3 with TRBJ2-5; TRBD2 matches at 8 bases. The germline V gene has CDR1 SGHTA and CDR2 FQGTGA. V trimming: 3 bases; J trimming: 1 base; junction bases outside the gene matches: 4. The CDR3 consists of 15 residues. CDR3 coding DNA: TGTGCCAGCAGCTTGGGGGCGGGGGGCCAAGAGACCCAGTACTTC. The encoded protein is CASSLGAGGQETQYF.

The chain carries TRBV5-1 and TRBJ2-5; TRBD1 is a possible D gene (6 bases). Germline CDR1 and CDR2: SGHRS and YFSETQ. The CDR3 runs to 13 residues. CDR3 in DNA: TGCGCTACCACGGCAGGGGTGGGGGAGACCCAGTACTTC. Protein: CATTAGVGETQYF.

The chain recombines TRBV7-6 with TRBJ2-7, with 9 bases lining up with TRBD1. CDR1 is SGHVS and CDR2 is FNYEAQ in the germline V gene. This CDR3 is built from 16 residues. With 1 base clipped from V and 3 bases from J, the junction kept 7 bases outside the gene matches. The DNA of the CDR3 is TGTGCCAGCAGCTTAGGGAGCCCGGGACAGGGCTACGAGCAGTACTTC. It codes for CASSLGSPGQGYEQYF.